A selection of T cell receptor beta chains follows, all from one sample in a study of blood T cell repertoires in COVID-19. The data were produced by immunoSEQ multiplex PCR, yet TCRdb's version contains in-frame clones alone and is incomplete. The sample contains approximately 230,000 clones, roughly four fifths of which appear only once. The sequencing input was peripheral blood. The origin of the receptors is an elderly man with acute or convalescent COVID-19. The CDR3 runs from the conserved cysteine through the conserved F or W. A D gene is named only where the DNA matches it firmly. Clone sizes are given selectively: once, few, many, or a class where the clone is expanded.

V gene: TRBV30; clone size: NA; D gene: TRBD1; J gene: TRBJ2-7; CDR3 DNA: TGTGCCTGGAGTCGAGTAGGGGACAGGGGGCGAAGAGAGCAGTACTTC; CDR3 protein: CAWSRVGDRGRREQYF
V gene: TRBV5-1; clone size: NA; D gene: NA; J gene: TRBJ2-2; CDR3 DNA: TGCGCCAGCAGCCGGTCGTTGGGGGGAGACACCGGGGAGCTGTTTTTT; CDR3 protein: CASSRSLGGDTGELFF
V gene: TRBV25-1; clone size: NA; D gene: TRBD1; J gene: TRBJ2-7; CDR3 DNA: TGTGCCAGCAGTGGGACAGGGGGAACCTACGAGCAGTACTTC; CDR3 protein: CASSGTGGTYEQYF
V gene: TRBV30; clone size: once; D gene: TRBD1; J gene: TRBJ1-5; CDR3 DNA: TGTGCCTGGAGCTTCCGGACAGGGGTGGCTCAGCCCCAGCATTTT; CDR3 protein: CAWSFRTGVAQPQHF
V gene: TRBV12-3/TRBV12-4; clone size: once; D gene: NA; J gene: TRBJ2-1; CDR3 DNA: TGTGCCAGCAGCTACGGGACCCGGGGGGAGCAGTTCTTC; CDR3 protein: CASSYGTRGEQFF
V gene: TRBV5-1; clone size: NA; D gene: NA; J gene: TRBJ2-1; CDR3 DNA: TGCGCCAGCAGCAAGTCTCTCGGGAAGACCTACAATGAGCAGTTCTTC; CDR3 protein: CASSKSLGKTYNEQFF
V gene: TRBV6-6; clone size: NA; D gene: NA; J gene: TRBJ1-5; CDR3 DNA: TGTGCCAGCAGGGCGGGGGGGTATAGCAATCAGCCCCAGCATTTT; CDR3 protein: CASRAGGYSNQPQHF
V gene: TRBV5-1; clone size: NA; D gene: NA; J gene: TRBJ1-6; CDR3 DNA: TGCGCCAGCAGCTTGGGGGGAGAGAATTCACCCCTCCACTTT; CDR3 protein: CASSLGGENSPLHF
V gene: TRBV7-3; clone size: NA; D gene: TRBD2; J gene: TRBJ2-1; CDR3 DNA: TGTGCCAGCAGCCCCAGACTAGCGAATGAGCAGTTCTTC; CDR3 protein: CASSPRLANEQFF
V gene: TRBV4-1; clone size: NA; D gene: TRBD2; J gene: TRBJ2-5; CDR3 DNA: TGCGCCAGCAGCCCCCAGGGTAGCGGGAGATTAACTGAGACCCAGTACTTC; CDR3 protein: CASSPQGSGRLTETQYF
V gene: TRBV2; clone size: few; D gene: TRBD2; J gene: TRBJ2-1; CDR3 DNA: TGTGCCAGCAGTGGGGAGGGAGCGGGTCTCTTTTCTTACAATGAGCAGTTCTTC; CDR3 protein: CASSGEGAGLFSYNEQFF
V gene: TRBV7-2; clone size: once; D gene: NA; J gene: TRBJ2-1; CDR3 DNA: TGTGCCAGCAGCTTTGAACTAGTCAAACCACTCTTC; CDR3 protein: CASSFELVKPLF
V gene: TRBV6-6; clone size: NA; D gene: NA; J gene: TRBJ1-5; CDR3 DNA: TGTGCCAGCAGTTACTCCAGGGCCGGAAGGGATCAGCCCCAGCATTTT; CDR3 protein: CASSYSRAGRDQPQHF
V gene: TRBV11-2; clone size: NA; D gene: NA; J gene: TRBJ1-6; CDR3 DNA: TGTGCCAGCGCCCCGGGTTTCGGCCCCAATTCACCCCTCCACTTT; CDR3 protein: CASAPGFGPNSPLHF
V gene: TRBV19; clone size: NA; D gene: NA; J gene: TRBJ2-7; CDR3 DNA: TGTGCCAGTAGTGCGGGGGCGCGAGGCTCCTACGAGCAGTACTTC; CDR3 protein: CASSAGARGSYEQYF
V gene: TRBV19; clone size: NA; D gene: NA; J gene: TRBJ1-3; CDR3 DNA: TGTGCCAGTAGTATAGGACTGGGCACCATATATTTT; CDR3 protein: CASSIGLGTIYF
V gene: TRBV6-1; clone size: NA; D gene: NA; J gene: TRBJ2-6; CDR3 DNA: TGTGCCAGCAGTGAATCAGTGAGGAAGGCCAACGTCCTGACTTTC; CDR3 protein: CASSESVRKANVLTF
V gene: TRBV5-1; clone size: few; D gene: NA; J gene: TRBJ2-7; CDR3 DNA: TGCGCCAGCAGCTTGTCAGGGGTCTCCTACGAGCAGTACTTC; CDR3 protein: CASSLSGVSYEQYF
V gene: TRBV5-8; clone size: NA; D gene: NA; J gene: TRBJ1-2; CDR3 DNA: TGTGCCAGCAGCTTGAGAGGGAACTATGGCTACACCTTC; CDR3 protein: CASSLRGNYGYTF
V gene: TRBV6-1; clone size: NA; D gene: TRBD1; J gene: TRBJ2-7; CDR3 DNA: TGTGCCAGCTCTCCGGGACAGGGGGTGGGGGAGCAGTACTTC; CDR3 protein: CASSPGQGVGEQYF
V gene: TRBV18; clone size: NA; D gene: TRBD1; J gene: TRBJ1-1; CDR3 DNA: TGTGCCAGCTCACCTATGACAGGGATGTTCGCTGAAGCTTTCTTT; CDR3 protein: CASSPMTGMFAEAFF
V gene: TRBV19; clone size: NA; D gene: TRBD1; J gene: TRBJ2-7; CDR3 DNA: TGTGCCAGTAGTACGGAATCCGGGACAGGTCCTTCCTACGAGCAGTACTTC; CDR3 protein: CASSTESGTGPSYEQYF
V gene: TRBV7-3; clone size: NA; D gene: TRBD1; J gene: TRBJ1-1; CDR3 DNA: TGTGCCAGCAGCGCCGACAGGGGTCGCACTGAAGCTTTCTTT; CDR3 protein: CASSADRGRTEAFF
V gene: TRBV19; clone size: once; D gene: TRBD1; J gene: TRBJ2-4; CDR3 DNA: TGTGCCAGTAGACCTCTGAGGGGGCAGAAAAACATTCAGTACTTC; CDR3 protein: CASRPLRGQKNIQYF
V gene: TRBV29-1; clone size: few; D gene: NA; J gene: TRBJ1-1; CDR3 DNA: TGCAGCGTTTACGAGGGCCGGATGAACACTGAAGCTTTCTTT; CDR3 protein: CSVYEGRMNTEAFF
V gene: TRBV3-1/TRBV3-2; clone size: NA; D gene: NA; J gene: TRBJ2-7; CDR3 DNA: TGTGCCAGCAGCCAATCCCGGGGACACCGCGAGCAGTACTTC; CDR3 protein: CASSQSRGHREQYF
V gene: TRBV5-1; clone size: NA; D gene: NA; J gene: TRBJ1-2; CDR3 DNA: TGCGCCAGCTCTCTAGGGGGGGGCCGGGACTATGGCTACACCTTC; CDR3 protein: CASSLGGGRDYGYTF
V gene: TRBV28; clone size: few; D gene: NA; J gene: TRBJ2-7; CDR3 DNA: TGTGCCAGCAGTTTAGGGGGGTATGTCTACGAGCAGTACTTC; CDR3 protein: CASSLGGYVYEQYF
V gene: TRBV5-1; clone size: NA; D gene: TRBD1; J gene: TRBJ2-7; CDR3 DNA: TGCGCCAGCAGCTTGGCGGCAGGGGGCGCCGAGCAGTACTTC; CDR3 protein: CASSLAAGGAEQYF
V gene: TRBV9; clone size: NA; D gene: TRBD1; J gene: TRBJ2-5; CDR3 DNA: TGTGCCAGCAGCCCGGGACAGGGGGTAAGAGGGACCCAGTACTTC; CDR3 protein: CASSPGQGVRGTQYF
V gene: TRBV15; clone size: few; D gene: NA; J gene: TRBJ2-7; CDR3 DNA: TGTGCCACCAGCAGAGGGAGCGCCAGGCAGTACTTC; CDR3 protein: CATSRGSARQYF
V gene: TRBV28; clone size: few; D gene: TRBD1; J gene: TRBJ1-1; CDR3 DNA: TGTGCCAGCAGTGCCATCGACAGGGTCTACACTGAAGCTTTCTTT; CDR3 protein: CASSAIDRVYTEAFF
V gene: TRBV7-3; clone size: NA; D gene: NA; J gene: TRBJ1-2; CDR3 DNA: TGTGCCAGCAGCCCCTCCGGGGATCCGATCTATGGCTACACCTTC; CDR3 protein: CASSPSGDPIYGYTF
V gene: TRBV2; clone size: NA; D gene: TRBD1; J gene: TRBJ1-1; CDR3 DNA: TGTGCCAGCAGATTCATGACAGGGAGAACTGAAGCTTTCTTT; CDR3 protein: CASRFMTGRTEAFF
V gene: TRBV12-3/TRBV12-4; clone size: NA; D gene: NA; J gene: TRBJ1-5; CDR3 DNA: TGTGCCAGCAGTGAGGGGGTGGTTCAGCCCCAGCATTTT; CDR3 protein: CASSEGVVQPQHF
V gene: TRBV21-1; clone size: NA; D gene: NA; J gene: TRBJ2-7; CDR3 DNA: TGTGCCAGCAGCAACCGCGAGGGCAGCTACGAGCAGTACTTC; CDR3 protein: CASSNREGSYEQYF
V gene: TRBV2; clone size: once; D gene: TRBD1; J gene: TRBJ1-2; CDR3 DNA: TGTGCCAGCAGGGGTGGGACAGCCTATGGCTACACCTTC; CDR3 protein: CASRGGTAYGYTF
V gene: TRBV9; clone size: NA; D gene: TRBD2; J gene: TRBJ2-1; CDR3 DNA: TGTGCCAGCAGCCCTCTAGCGGGAGGGCCGCGGGGAAGCTCCTACAATGAGCAGTTCTTC; CDR3 protein: CASSPLAGGPRGSSYNEQFF
V gene: TRBV4-1; clone size: few; D gene: NA; J gene: TRBJ1-6; CDR3 DNA: TGCGCCAGCAGCCAAGACCGAGGCGGGGTCAATTCACCCCTCCACTTT; CDR3 protein: CASSQDRGGVNSPLHF
V gene: TRBV24-1; clone size: NA; D gene: TRBD2; J gene: TRBJ2-2; CDR3 DNA: TGTGCCACCAAGCCTAGCGGAAATTCGAACACCGGGGAGCTGTTTTTT; CDR3 protein: CATKPSGNSNTGELFF
V gene: TRBV7-9; clone size: NA; D gene: TRBD2; J gene: TRBJ2-7; CDR3 DNA: TGTGCCAGCAGCTTATTGGGGGAGGGTCGGTCCGAGTCCCCCTACGAGCAGTACTTC; CDR3 protein: CASSLLGEGRSESPYEQYF
V gene: TRBV25-1; clone size: NA; D gene: TRBD2; J gene: TRBJ2-3; CDR3 DNA: TGTGCCAGCAGTGACCCGGGACTACCCCAAGATACGCAGTATTTT; CDR3 protein: CASSDPGLPQDTQYF
V gene: TRBV27; clone size: NA; D gene: NA; J gene: TRBJ1-2; CDR3 DNA: TGTGCCAGCAGTCCCGACATCCGATCCTATGGCTACACCTTC; CDR3 protein: CASSPDIRSYGYTF
V gene: TRBV2; clone size: NA; D gene: TRBD1; J gene: TRBJ1-1; CDR3 DNA: TGTGGAGGGGAGACAGGGTGGATGAACACTGAAGCTTTCTTT; CDR3 protein: CGGETGWMNTEAFF
V gene: TRBV9; clone size: NA; D gene: TRBD2; J gene: TRBJ2-1; CDR3 DNA: TGTGCCAGCAGCGAGCGGGAGTTCTATGAGCAGTTCTTC; CDR3 protein: CASSEREFYEQFF
V gene: TRBV19; clone size: NA; D gene: NA; J gene: TRBJ1-5; CDR3 DNA: TGTGCCAGTAGTATACAGATCAATCAGCCCCAGCATTTT; CDR3 protein: CASSIQINQPQHF
V gene: TRBV18; clone size: NA; D gene: NA; J gene: TRBJ1-1; CDR3 DNA: TGTGCCAGCTCACCCCTGGGGGGGGCTGAAGCTTTCTTT; CDR3 protein: CASSPLGGAEAFF
V gene: TRBV18; clone size: NA; D gene: TRBD1; J gene: TRBJ1-6; CDR3 DNA: TGTGCCAGCTCGCCCCAGGGGGCGAGGTCACCCCTCCACTTT; CDR3 protein: CASSPQGARSPLHF